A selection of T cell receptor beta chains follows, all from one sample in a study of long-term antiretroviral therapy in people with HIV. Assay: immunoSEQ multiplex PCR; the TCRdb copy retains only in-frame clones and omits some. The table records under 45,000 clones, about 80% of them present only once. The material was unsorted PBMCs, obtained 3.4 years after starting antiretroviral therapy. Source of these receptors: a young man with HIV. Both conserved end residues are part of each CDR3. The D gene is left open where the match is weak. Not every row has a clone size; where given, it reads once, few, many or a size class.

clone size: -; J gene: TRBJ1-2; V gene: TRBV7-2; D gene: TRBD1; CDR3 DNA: TGTGCCAGCAGCTCCCGGGACAGGTTCACAAGGGGTAACTATGGCTACACCTTC; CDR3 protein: CASSSRDRFTRGNYGYTF
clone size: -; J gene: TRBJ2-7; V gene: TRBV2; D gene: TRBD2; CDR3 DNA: TGTGCCAGCAGTGAAGTTTTTAGGGACTACTCCTTGTACGAGCAGTACTTC; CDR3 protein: CASSEVFRDYSLYEQYF
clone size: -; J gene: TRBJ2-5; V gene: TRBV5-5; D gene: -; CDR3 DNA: TGTGCCAGCAGCTCCCCATCGGGGGGCTTTGAGACCCAGTACTTC; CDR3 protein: CASSSPSGGFETQYF
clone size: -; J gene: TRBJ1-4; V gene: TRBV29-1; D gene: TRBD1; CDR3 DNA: TGCAGCGTTTATTCCCTCCGGGACAGGGGTGAAAAACTGTTTTTT; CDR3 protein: CSVYSLRDRGEKLFF
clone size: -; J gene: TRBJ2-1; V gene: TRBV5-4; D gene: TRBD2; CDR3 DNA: TGTGCCAGCTCAGTCGGCGGGAGGGCCGCCTACAATGAGCAGTTCTTC; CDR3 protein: CASSVGGRAAYNEQFF
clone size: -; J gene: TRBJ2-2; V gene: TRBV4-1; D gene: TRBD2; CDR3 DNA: TGCGCCAGCAGCCAAGTCGGACTAGCGGATAACACCGGGGAGCTGTTTTTT; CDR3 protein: CASSQVGLADNTGELFF
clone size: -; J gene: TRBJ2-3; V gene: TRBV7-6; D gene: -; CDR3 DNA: TGTGCCAGCAGCTTAGCGGGAGGCTGGACACTTAAAAATACGCAGTATTTT; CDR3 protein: CASSLAGGWTLKNTQYF
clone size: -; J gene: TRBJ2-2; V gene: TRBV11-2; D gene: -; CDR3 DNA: TGTGCCAGCAGCTCCCTACCCGGGTCCGCCGGGGAGCTGTTTTTT; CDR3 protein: CASSSLPGSAGELFF
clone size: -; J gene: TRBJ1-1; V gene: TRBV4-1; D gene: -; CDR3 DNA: TGCGCCAGCAGCCCCCCGGAGGCGACTGAAGCTTTCTTT; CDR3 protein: CASSPPEATEAFF
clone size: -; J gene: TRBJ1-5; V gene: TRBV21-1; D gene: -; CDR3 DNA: TGTGCCGGCCTTCGGACAGGGCGTCAGCCCCAGCATTTT; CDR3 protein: CAGLRTGRQPQHF
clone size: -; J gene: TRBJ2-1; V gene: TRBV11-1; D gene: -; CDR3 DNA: TGTGCCAGCAGCAATATGGGACTTCTAAATGAGCAGTTCTTC; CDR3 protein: CASSNMGLLNEQFF
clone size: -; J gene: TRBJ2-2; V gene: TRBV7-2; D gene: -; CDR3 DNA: TGTGCCAGCAGCTGGTCCAACCCCCCCGGGGAGCTGTTTTTT; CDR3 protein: CASSWSNPPGELFF
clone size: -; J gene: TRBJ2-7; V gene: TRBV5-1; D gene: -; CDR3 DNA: TGCGCCAGCAGCTTGGCAGGGCGGGACTACGAGCAGTACTTC; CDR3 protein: CASSLAGRDYEQYF
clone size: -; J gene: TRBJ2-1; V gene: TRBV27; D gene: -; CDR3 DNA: TGTGCCAGCAGTTTGAACAGAAGCCCCTACAATGAGCAGTTCTTC; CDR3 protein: CASSLNRSPYNEQFF
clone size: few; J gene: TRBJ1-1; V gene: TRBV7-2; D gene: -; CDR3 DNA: TGTGCCAGCAGCTTGGGGTGGGGGGCCACTGAAGCTTTCTTT; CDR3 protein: CASSLGWGATEAFF
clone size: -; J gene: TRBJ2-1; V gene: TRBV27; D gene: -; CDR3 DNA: TGTGCCAGCAGAAGGGTTGATTACAATGAGCAGTTCTTC; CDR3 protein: CASRRVDYNEQFF
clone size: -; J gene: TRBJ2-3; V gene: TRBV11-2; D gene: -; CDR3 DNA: TGTGCCAGCAGACTAGGGACGACCACGCAGTATTTT; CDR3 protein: CASRLGTTTQYF
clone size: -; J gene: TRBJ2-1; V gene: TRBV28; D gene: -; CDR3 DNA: TGTGCCAGCAGTCAACCCAATGAGCAGTTCTTC; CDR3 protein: CASSQPNEQFF
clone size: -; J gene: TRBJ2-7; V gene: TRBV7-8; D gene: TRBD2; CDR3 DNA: TGTGCCAGCAGCCGTGGACTAGCGGGAGGCCTCTCCTACGAGCAGTACTTC; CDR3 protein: CASSRGLAGGLSYEQYF
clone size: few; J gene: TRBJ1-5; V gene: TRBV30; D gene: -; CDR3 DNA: TGTGCCTACTCCAGCGCAAAGGACCAGCCCCAGCATTTT; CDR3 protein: CAYSSAKDQPQHF
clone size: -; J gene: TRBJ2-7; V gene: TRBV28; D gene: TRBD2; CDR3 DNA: TGTGCCAGCAGTTCCCCTCCCCCTAGCGGGAGGCCCCACGAGCAGTACTTC; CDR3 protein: CASSSPPPSGRPHEQYF
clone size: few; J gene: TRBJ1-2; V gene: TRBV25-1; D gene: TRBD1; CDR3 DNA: TGTGCCAGCAGTGATCCCACAGGGGGCAGAGGCTATGGCTACACCTTC; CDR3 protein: CASSDPTGGRGYGYTF
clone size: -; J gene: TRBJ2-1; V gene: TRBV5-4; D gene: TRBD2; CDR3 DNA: TGTGCCAGCAGCTCGGGACTAGCGGAGCGCAATGAGCAGTTCTTC; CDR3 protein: CASSSGLAERNEQFF
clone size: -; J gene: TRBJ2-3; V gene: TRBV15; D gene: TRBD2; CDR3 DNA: TGTGCCACCAGCACAAATCTCGGACTAGCGGGAGCGTATTTT; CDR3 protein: CATSTNLGLAGAYF
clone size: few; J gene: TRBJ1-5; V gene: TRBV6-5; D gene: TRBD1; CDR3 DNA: TGTGCCAGCAGAAAGACAGGGGATAGCAATCAGCCCCAGCATTTT; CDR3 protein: CASRKTGDSNQPQHF